The present TCR beta chain was sequenced within a study of blood T cell repertoires in COVID-19. For the study at large: COVID-19 samples, acute and convalescent, were from the United States, Italy and Spain.

Germline CDR1 and CDR2: SGHTA and FQGNSA. Deletions cut 1 base from V and 6 bases from J, with 13 bases between. This CDR3 region has 14 residues. Authors' analysis steps: The authors estimated nucleated cell counts from reference gene primer amplification. The protocol was immunoSEQ multiplex PCR, while the TCRdb copy is restricted to in-frame clones and leaves out a portion. V and J calls and clone size are those listed in that table; D and trimming were worked out from the DNA. The sample holds under 500,000 clones, around 89% seen once. The V call is TRBV7-2, the J call TRBJ2-7, with unresolved D. Sequencing was done on a sample of peripheral blood. The receptor comes from a woman in her twenties or thirties with acute or convalescent COVID-19. The CDR3 spells CASSLGRLVGEQYF. For the CDR3, the DNA is TGTGCCAGCAGCTTAGGTAGGCTAGTTGGCGAGCAGTACTTC.